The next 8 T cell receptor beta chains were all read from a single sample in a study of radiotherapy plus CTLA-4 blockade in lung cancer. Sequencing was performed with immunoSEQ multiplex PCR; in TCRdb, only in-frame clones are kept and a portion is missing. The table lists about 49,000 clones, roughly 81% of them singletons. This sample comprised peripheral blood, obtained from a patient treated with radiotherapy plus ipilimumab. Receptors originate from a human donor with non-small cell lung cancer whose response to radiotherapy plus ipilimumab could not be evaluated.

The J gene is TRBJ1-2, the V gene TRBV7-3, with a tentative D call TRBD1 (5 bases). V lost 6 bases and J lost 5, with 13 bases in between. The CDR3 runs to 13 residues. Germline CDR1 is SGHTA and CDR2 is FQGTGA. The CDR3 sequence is CASSVPGGYGYTF. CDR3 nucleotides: TGTGCCAGCAGTGTACCCGGGGGTTATGGCTACACCTTC.

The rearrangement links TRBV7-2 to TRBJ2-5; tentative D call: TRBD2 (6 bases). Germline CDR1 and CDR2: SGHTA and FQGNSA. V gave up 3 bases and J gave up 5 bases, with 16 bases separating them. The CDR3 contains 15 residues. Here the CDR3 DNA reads TGTGCCAGCAGCTTCTTATCGGGGGAAGGTGAGACCCAGTACTTC. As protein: CASSFLSGEGETQYF.

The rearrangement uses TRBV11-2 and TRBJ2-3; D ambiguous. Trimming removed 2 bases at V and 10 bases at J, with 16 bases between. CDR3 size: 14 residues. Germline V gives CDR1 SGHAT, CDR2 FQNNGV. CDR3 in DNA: TGTGCCAGCAGCTTACCCAGAGACACTTCCTCGCAGTATTTT. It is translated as CASSLPRDTSSQYF. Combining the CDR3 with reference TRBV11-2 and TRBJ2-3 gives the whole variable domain EAGVAQSPRYKIIEKRQSVAFWCNPISGHATLYWYQQILGQGPKLLIQFQNNGVVDDSQLPKDRFSAERLKGVDSTLKIQPAKLEDSAVYLCASSLPRDTSSQYFGPGTRLTVL.

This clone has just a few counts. CDR3 sequence: CASSTSIGNTIYF. The DNA for the CDR3 is TGTGCCAGCAGCACATCGATCGGAAACACCATATATTTT. The rearrangement uses TRBV7-2 and TRBJ1-3; the D is unclear. CDR1 is SGHTA and CDR2 is FQGNSA in the germline V gene. The CDR3 is 13 amino acids. V lost 5 bases and J 4 bases, leaving 9 bases between the germline ends.

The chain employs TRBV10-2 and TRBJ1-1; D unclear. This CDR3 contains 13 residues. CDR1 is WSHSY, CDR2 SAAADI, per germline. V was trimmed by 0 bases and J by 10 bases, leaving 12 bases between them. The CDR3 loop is CASSESSQAGAFF. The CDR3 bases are TGCGCCAGCAGTGAGTCCTCCCAGGCGGGAGCTTTCTTT.

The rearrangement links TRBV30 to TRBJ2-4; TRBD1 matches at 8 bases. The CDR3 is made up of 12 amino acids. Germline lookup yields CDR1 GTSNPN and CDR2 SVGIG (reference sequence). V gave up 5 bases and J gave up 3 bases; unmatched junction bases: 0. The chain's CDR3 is CAWGQGKNIQYF. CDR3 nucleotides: TGTGCCTGGGGACAGGGCAAAAACATTCAGTACTTC.

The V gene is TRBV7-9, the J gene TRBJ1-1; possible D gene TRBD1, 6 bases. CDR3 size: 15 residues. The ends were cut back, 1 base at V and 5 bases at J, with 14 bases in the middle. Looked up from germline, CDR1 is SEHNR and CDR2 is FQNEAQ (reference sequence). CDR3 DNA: TGTGCCAGCAGCTTAGGTGCGTTGGGGGCGACTGAAGCTTTCTTT. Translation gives CASSLGALGATEAFF.

As DNA, the CDR3 is TGTGCCACTGGACAGGGTTCGGATGGCTACACCTTC. It yields the protein CATGQGSDGYTF. The chain recombines TRBV10-3 with TRBJ1-2, with 8 bases fitting TRBD1. V shed 10 bases, J shed 6 bases, and the junction held 7 bases outside the gene matches. Germline V gene lookup returns CDR1 ENHRY and CDR2 SYGVKD. CDR3 length: 12 amino acids.